This TCR beta chain came from a study of T cells expressing NK-cell markers. Germline loops: CDR1 SGHRS, CDR2 YFSETQ. CDR3 length: 14 residues. Study outcomes and limitations: HCMV specificity of expanded NKG2C+ T cell clones remained unclear.

5'RACE template switching built TCR beta cDNA with unique molecular identifiers. TCRdb re-analyzed the 5' RACE reads; it lists each CDR3 protein once, without DNA. The ten top clones account for 4% to 4.5%, within a sample of roughly 300,000 distinct CDR3 sequences. On this clonotype itself: Its specificity is not known.

The specimen sequenced was blood T cells: a sorted CD56 or NKG2C T cell subset, CD4+ or CD8+ T cells, or bulk PBMC T cells (not recorded which). This receptor was identified in a woman aged 18-69 years in good health. The V gene is TRBV5-1, the J gene TRBJ2-1; TCRdb's D call, TRBD1, is unchecked because there is no DNA. CDR3 sequence: CASSLSTPGDEQFF.